This TCR beta chain was sequenced in a study of cytomegalovirus exposure and HLA in healthy donors. General study results and limits: An observed cluster of highly shared sequence variants was recorded as a likely sequencing artifact. Accurate prediction of most subjects' HLA-A and HLA-B alleles from TCR beta sequences was reported.

Researchers ran the PCR with 60 Vbeta and 13 Jbeta primers. Per the original data handling: A follow-up analysis tallied around 80 million unique TCR beta chains, roughly 11 million shared. Method: immunoSEQ multiplex PCR; TCRdb's copy keeps in-frame clones and lacks some. D and trimming come from the DNA, and the V and J calls and clone size come from that table. The repertoire consists of around 150,000 clones, with around 9.6% occurring once and the leading ten covering about 2%. CDR3 length: 16 residues. V was clipped by 4 bases and J by 8 bases; unmatched bases: 8. Germline values: CDR1 SGHAT, CDR2 FQNNGV. There are a few counts of this clone. Antigen specificity is unknown.

The rearrangement uses TRBV11-2 and TRBJ2-1; 13 bases match TRBD2. The sample taken for sequencing was PBMCs. The receptor comes from a male donor in good health and CMV-seronegative. Here the CDR3 DNA reads TGTGCCAGCAGCTCCACTAGCGGGGGGGCCAATTATGAGCAGTTCTTC. Amino acids: CASSSTSGGANYEQFF.